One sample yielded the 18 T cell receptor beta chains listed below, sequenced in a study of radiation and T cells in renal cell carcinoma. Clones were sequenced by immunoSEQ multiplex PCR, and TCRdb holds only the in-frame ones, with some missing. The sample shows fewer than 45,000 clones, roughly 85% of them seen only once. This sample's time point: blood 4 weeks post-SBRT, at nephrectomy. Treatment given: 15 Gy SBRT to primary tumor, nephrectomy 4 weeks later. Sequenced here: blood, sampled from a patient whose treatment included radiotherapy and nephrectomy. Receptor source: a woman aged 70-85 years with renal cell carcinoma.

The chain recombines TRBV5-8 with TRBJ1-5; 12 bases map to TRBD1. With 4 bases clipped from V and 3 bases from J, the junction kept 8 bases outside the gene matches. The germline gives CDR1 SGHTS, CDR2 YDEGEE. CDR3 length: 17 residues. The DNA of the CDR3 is TGTGCCAGCAGCCCGGGACAGGGGGCGCGGGACAATCAGCCCCAGCATTTT. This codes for CASSPGQGARDNQPQHF.

CDR3 sequence (DNA): TGTGCCAGCAGTTCCACCGTCTATGAAAAACTGTTTTTT. Amino acids: CASSSTVYEKLFF. The V and J genes are TRBV6-5 and TRBJ1-4; D unresolved. The germline CDR1 and CDR2 sequences are MNHEY and SVGAGI. V lost 4 bases, J lost 6 bases, and 9 bases lay in between. The length of the CDR3 is 13 residues.

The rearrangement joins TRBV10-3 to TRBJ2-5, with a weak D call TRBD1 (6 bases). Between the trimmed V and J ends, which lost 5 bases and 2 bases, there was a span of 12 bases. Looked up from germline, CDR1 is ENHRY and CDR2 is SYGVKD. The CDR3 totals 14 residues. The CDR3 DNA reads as TGTGCCATCAGTCAAGGACAGTTACAAGAGACCCAGTACTTC. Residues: CAISQGQLQETQYF.

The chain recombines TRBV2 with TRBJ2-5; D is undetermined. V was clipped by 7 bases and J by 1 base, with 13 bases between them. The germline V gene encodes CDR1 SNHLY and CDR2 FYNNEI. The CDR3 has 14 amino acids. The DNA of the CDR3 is TGTGCCAGCACGAACGGAGATATCCAAGAGACCCAGTACTTC. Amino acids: CASTNGDIQETQYF.

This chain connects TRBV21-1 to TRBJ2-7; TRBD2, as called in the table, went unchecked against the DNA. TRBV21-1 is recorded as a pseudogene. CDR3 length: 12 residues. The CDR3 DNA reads TGTGCCAGACTAGCGGGGGACTACGAGCAGTACTTC. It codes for CARLAGDYEQYF.

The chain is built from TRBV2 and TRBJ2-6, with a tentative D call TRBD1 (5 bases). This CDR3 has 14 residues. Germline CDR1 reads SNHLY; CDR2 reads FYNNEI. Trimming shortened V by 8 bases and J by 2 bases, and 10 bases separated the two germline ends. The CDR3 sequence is CASSPGTGANVLTF. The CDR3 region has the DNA TGTGCCAGCTCCCCAGGGACTGGGGCCAACGTCCTGACTTTC. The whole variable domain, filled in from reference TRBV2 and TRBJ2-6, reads EPEVTQTPSHQVTQMGQEVILRCVPISNHLYFYWYRQILGQKVEFLVSFYNNEISEKSEIFDDQFSVERPDGSNFTLKIRSTKLEDSAMYFCASSPGTGANVLTFGAGSRLTVL.

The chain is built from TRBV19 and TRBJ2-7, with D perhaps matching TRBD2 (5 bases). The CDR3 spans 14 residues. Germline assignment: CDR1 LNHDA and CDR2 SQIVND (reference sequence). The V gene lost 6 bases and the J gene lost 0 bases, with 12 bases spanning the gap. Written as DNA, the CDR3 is TGTGCCAGTAGCCGACTGAGGGACTCCTACGAGCAGTACTTC. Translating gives CASSRLRDSYEQYF.

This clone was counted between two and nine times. CDR3 amino acids: CASSEQGANTEAFF. DNA of the CDR3: TGTGCCAGCAGCGAACAGGGGGCAAACACTGAAGCTTTCTTT. V gene TRBV7-6 combines with J gene TRBJ1-1, with 9 bases that match TRBD1. Germline V lookup: CDR1 SGHVS, CDR2 FNYEAQ. V trimming: 5 bases; J trimming: 2 bases; junction bases outside the gene matches: 3. The CDR3 covers 14 residues.

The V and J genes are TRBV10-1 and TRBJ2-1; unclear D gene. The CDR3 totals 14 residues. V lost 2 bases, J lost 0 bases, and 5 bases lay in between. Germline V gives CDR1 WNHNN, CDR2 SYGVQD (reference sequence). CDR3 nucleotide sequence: TGCGCCAGCAGTGAGACCACCTCCTACAATGAGCAGTTCTTC. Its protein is CASSETTSYNEQFF.

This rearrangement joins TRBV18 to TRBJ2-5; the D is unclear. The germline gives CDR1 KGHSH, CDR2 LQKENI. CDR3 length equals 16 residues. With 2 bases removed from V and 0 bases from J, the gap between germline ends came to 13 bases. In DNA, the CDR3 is TGTGCCAGCTCACCAAGCACAGCGCTGTACCAAGAGACCCAGTACTTC. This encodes CASSPSTALYQETQYF.

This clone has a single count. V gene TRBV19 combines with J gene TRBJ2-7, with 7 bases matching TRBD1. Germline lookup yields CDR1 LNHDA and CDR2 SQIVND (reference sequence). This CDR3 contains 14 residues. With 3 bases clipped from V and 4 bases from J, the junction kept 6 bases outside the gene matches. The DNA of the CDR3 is TGTGCCAGTAGTATCAAGGGGGCCGGATACGAGCAGTACTTC. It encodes CASSIKGAGYEQYF.

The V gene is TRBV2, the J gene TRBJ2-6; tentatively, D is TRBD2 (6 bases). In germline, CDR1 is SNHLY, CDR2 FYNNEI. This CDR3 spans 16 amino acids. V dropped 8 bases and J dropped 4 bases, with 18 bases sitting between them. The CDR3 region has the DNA TGTGCCAGCGTGGGACTTCCCGGGGCGGGGGCCAACGTCCTGACTTTC. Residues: CASVGLPGAGANVLTF.

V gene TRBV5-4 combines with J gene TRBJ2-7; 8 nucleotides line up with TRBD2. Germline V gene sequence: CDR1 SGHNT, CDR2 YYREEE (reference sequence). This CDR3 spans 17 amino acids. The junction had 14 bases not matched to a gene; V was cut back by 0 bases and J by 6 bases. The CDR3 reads CASSLGGRAGGLGEQYF. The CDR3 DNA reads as TGTGCCAGCAGCTTGGGAGGAAGGGCGGGGGGTCTGGGCGAGCAGTACTTC.

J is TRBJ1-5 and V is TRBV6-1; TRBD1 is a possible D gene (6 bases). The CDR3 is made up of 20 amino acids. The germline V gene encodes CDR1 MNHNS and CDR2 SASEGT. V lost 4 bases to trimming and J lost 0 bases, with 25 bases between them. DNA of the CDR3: TGTGCCAGCAGTGCCTACCCGGACAGCCCCTACGCTCTTAGCAATCAGCCCCAGCATTTT. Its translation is CASSAYPDSPYALSNQPQHF.

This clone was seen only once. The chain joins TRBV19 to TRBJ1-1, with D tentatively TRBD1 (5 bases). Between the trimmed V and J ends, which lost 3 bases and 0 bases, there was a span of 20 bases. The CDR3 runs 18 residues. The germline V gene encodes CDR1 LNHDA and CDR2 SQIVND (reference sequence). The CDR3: CASSIRVGPLILNTEAFF. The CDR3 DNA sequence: TGTGCCAGTAGTATTAGGGTGGGGCCACTAATCCTGAACACTGAAGCTTTCTTT.

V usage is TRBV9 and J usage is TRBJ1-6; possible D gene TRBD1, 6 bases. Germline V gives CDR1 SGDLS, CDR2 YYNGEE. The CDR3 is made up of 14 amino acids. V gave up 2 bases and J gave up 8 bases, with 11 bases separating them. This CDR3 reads CASSVRQEDSPLHF. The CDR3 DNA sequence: TGTGCCAGCAGCGTTAGACAGGAAGATTCACCCCTCCACTTT. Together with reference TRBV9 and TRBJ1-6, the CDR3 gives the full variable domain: DSGVTQTPKHLITATGQRVTLRCSPRSGDLSVYWYQQSLDQGLQFLIQYYNGEERAKGNILERFSAQQFPDLHSELNLSSLELGDSALYFCASSVRQEDSPLHFGNGTRLTVT.

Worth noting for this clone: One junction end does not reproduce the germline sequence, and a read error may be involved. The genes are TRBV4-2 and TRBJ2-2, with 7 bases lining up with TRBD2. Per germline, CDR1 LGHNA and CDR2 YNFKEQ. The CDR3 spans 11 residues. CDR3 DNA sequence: TGTGTCAGCAGCGGGGCTAGCAAGCTGTTTTTT. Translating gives CVSSGASKLFF.

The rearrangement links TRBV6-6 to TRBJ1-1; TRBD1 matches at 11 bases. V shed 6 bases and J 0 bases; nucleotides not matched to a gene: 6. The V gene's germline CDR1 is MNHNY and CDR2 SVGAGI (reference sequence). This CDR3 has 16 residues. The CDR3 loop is CASRPGQGALNTEAFF. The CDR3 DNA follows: TGTGCCAGCAGACCCGGACAGGGGGCCTTGAACACTGAAGCTTTCTTT.